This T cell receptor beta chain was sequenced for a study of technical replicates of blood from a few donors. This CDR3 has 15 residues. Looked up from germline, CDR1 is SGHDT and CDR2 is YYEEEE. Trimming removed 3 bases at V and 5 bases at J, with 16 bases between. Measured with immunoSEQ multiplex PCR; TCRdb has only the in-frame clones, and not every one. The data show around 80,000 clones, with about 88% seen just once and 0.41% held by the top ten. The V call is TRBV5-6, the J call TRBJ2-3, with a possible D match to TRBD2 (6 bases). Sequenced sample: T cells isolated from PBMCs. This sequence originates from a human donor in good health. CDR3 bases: TGTGCCAGCAGCTACTACTTCGGGAGTGGAGATACGCAGTATTTT. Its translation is CASSYYFGSGDTQYF.